This TCR beta chain stems from a study of blood T cell repertoires in COVID-19. Study at large: The United States, Italy and Spain provided the acute and convalescent COVID-19 samples.

Seattle participants joined during active infection and were tracked over time. V lost 4 bases to trimming and J lost 3 bases, with 10 bases between them. This CDR3 contains 15 residues. Germline-derived CDR1 and CDR2 are SGHVS and FNYEAQ. This clone occurred once. The method was immunoSEQ multiplex PCR; TCRdb's version includes in-frame clones alone and lacks a portion of them. The sample contains 200,000 to 250,000 clones, about four fifths of which appear only once. Specimen: peripheral blood. The clonotype originates from a woman at least 80 years old with COVID-19, enrolled during active disease. The chain combines TRBV7-6 with TRBJ2-6; no clear D gene. Here the CDR3 DNA reads TGTGCCAGCAGCTCTTCTCCGGGTGGGGCCAACGTCCTGACTTTC. Translating it yields CASSSSPGGANVLTF.